The sample holds one count of the clone carrying this T cell receptor beta chain. This entry is derived from a study of blood T cell repertoires in COVID-19. Whole-study context: From the United States, Italy and Spain came samples of acute and convalescent COVID-19.

Seattle's enrolled individuals joined amid active infection and were then monitored longitudinally. The V end lost 4 bases, the J end lost 6 bases, and 13 bases lay between the germline ends. Germline CDR1 is KGHSH and CDR2 is LQKENI. The CDR3 is 14 amino acids. Assay: immunoSEQ multiplex PCR; the TCRdb copy retains only in-frame clones and omits some. Of a few hundred thousand clones in the sample, under 90% were seen once. Sequences were obtained from peripheral blood. V usage is TRBV18 and J usage is TRBJ1-5, with a possible D match to TRBD1 (6 bases). The receptor's source is a woman aged 25 to 45 with COVID-19, enrolled during active disease. The CDR3 DNA is TGTGCCAGCTCACTCGCGGGGGCGGGTCAGCCCCAGCATTTT. Protein: CASSLAGAGQPQHF.